These 24 T cell receptor beta chains were sequenced from one sample in a study of shared clonotypes between healthy human individuals. Using immunoSEQ multiplex PCR, the repertoire was profiled, and TCRdb retains in-frame clones only, with some absent. The table has under 2,500,000 clones, approximately 94% seen once; the top ten hold around 0.13%. Sequencing was done on a sample of naive CD4+ T cells sorted from blood. Sample subset: CD45RA+ positively selected. All receptors derive from a man aged 18 to 30 in good health.

The gene calls are TRBV10-1 and TRBJ2-7; D might be TRBD2 (6 bases). CDR3 length: 13 residues. Germline V gives CDR1 WNHNN, CDR2 SYGVQD (reference sequence). V was trimmed by 8 bases and J by 6 bases, leaving 17 bases between them. In DNA form, the CDR3 reads TGCGCCAGCGGCGGTACTAGCCTTGGCGAGCAGTACTTC. Translation: CASGGTSLGEQYF.

The chain joins TRBV6-1 to TRBJ2-2, with 9 bases identical to TRBD1. The CDR3 runs 15 residues. Germline V lookup: CDR1 MNHNS, CDR2 SASEGT. The trim removed 8 bases at V and 3 bases at J, leaving 7 bases unmatched. DNA of the CDR3: TGTGCCAGCGGGGGGACAGGGTCATACACCGGGGAGCTGTTTTTT. Protein sequence: CASGGTGSYTGELFF.

This clone was recorded only once. The V call is TRBV7-2, the J call TRBJ1-1; D is undetermined. Germline V gives CDR1 SGHTA, CDR2 FQGNSA. The V end was cut by 5 bases, the J end by 11 bases, with 21 bases between. The CDR3 length is 14 residues. This chain's CDR3 is CASSQPPSPPEAFF. In DNA form, the CDR3 reads TGTGCCAGCAGCCAACCACCGTCACCCCCGGAGGCTTTCTTT. Filled out from reference TRBV7-2 and TRBJ1-1, the complete variable domain reads GAGVSQSPSNKVTEKGKDVELRCDPISGHTALYWYRQSLGQGLEFLIYFQGNSAPDKSGLPSDRFSAERTGGSVSTLTIQRTQQEDSAVYLCASSQPPSPPEAFFGQGTRLTVV.

V gene TRBV7-2 combines with J gene TRBJ2-2, with D perhaps matching TRBD1 or TRBD2 (5 bases each). V lost 5 bases to trimming and J lost 6 bases, with 13 bases between them. CDR1 and CDR2 (germline): SGHTA, FQGNSA. The CDR3 sequence is 14 residues long. This chain's CDR3 is CASSPGGSAGELFF. As DNA, the CDR3 is TGTGCCAGCAGCCCTGGGGGAAGTGCCGGGGAGCTGTTTTTT.

The chain recombines TRBV7-9 with TRBJ1-2, with a tentative D call TRBD1 (6 bases). Germline CDR1 SEHNR, CDR2 FQNEAQ (reference sequence). Deletions cut 4 bases from V and 7 bases from J, with 16 bases between. CDR3 length: 14 residues. CDR3 in DNA: TGTGCCAGCAGCTCACAGGGACTCCCCGGTGGCTACACCTTC. Its translation is CASSSQGLPGGYTF.

The V call is TRBV5-1, the J call TRBJ2-6; 8 nucleotides agree with TRBD1. V lost 1 base and J lost 1; bases outside the gene matches: 10. The CDR3 is 19 amino acids. Looked up from germline, CDR1 is SGHRS and CDR2 is YFSETQ. CDR3 loop: CASSLRATGAESGANVLTF. CDR3 DNA sequence: TGCGCCAGCAGCTTGAGGGCGACAGGGGCCGAGTCTGGGGCCAACGTCCTGACTTTC.

The rearrangement uses TRBV10-3 and TRBJ2-1, with 8 bases identical to TRBD2. V shed 5 bases, J shed 12 bases, and the junction held 9 bases outside the gene matches. The V gene's germline CDR1 is ENHRY and CDR2 SYGVKD. CDR3 size: 13 residues. CDR3 loop: CAISSGSVDGQFF. The CDR3 bases are TGTGCCATCAGTAGCGGGAGTGTTGATGGGCAGTTCTTC.

The genes are TRBV11-2 and TRBJ2-7, with D uncertain. The CDR3 contains 12 residues. Germline-derived CDR1 and CDR2 are SGHAT and FQNNGV. With 5 bases removed from V and 6 bases from J, the gap between germline ends came to 11 bases. Here the CDR3 DNA reads TGTGCCAGCAGCCCAGACTTGGGCGAGCAGTACTTC. It specifies CASSPDLGEQYF.

The chain has TRBV6-5 and TRBJ2-7; D unclear. The CDR3 covers 13 residues. The V end was cut by 5 bases, the J end by 2 bases, with 10 bases between. CDR1 and CDR2 from the germline V gene are MNHEY and SVGAGI. The CDR3 reads CASSDPGTYEQYF. Here the CDR3 DNA reads TGTGCCAGCAGTGACCCGGGTACCTACGAGCAGTACTTC.

The chain is built from TRBV7-2 and TRBJ2-1, with 11 nucleotides matching TRBD2. The CDR3 loop spans 14 amino acids. V lost 3 bases to trimming and J lost 8 bases; unmatched junction nucleotides: 3. The germline CDR1 and CDR2 sequences are SGHTA and FQGNSA. Written as DNA, the CDR3 is TGTGCCAGCAGCTTCCTAGCGGGAGGTTATGAGCAGTTCTTC. This gives the protein CASSFLAGGYEQFF.

As to this clone: Other DNA variants within this sample encode the same CDR3. The chain employs TRBV2 and TRBJ2-2, with TRBD1 as a possible D gene (6 bases). The CDR3 sequence is 14 residues long. Germline CDR1 SNHLY, CDR2 FYNNEI. V was cut by 4 bases and J by 0 bases, with 6 bases left in between. The CDR3 here is CASSGQANTGELFF. The CDR3 DNA follows: TGTGCCAGCAGTGGACAGGCGAACACCGGGGAGCTGTTTTTT.

The chain couples TRBV6-5 to TRBJ2-5, with 7 bases aligning to TRBD1. Trimming removed 5 bases from V and 1 base from J; junction bases left unmatched: 4. The germline gives CDR1 MNHEY, CDR2 SVGAGI. The CDR3 totals 14 residues. CDR3 DNA sequence: TGTGCCAGCAGTCGCCGACAGGGCCAAGAGACCCAGTACTTC. This gives the protein CASSRRQGQETQYF.

This clone has more than one count but fewer than ten. The CDR3 protein is CAWSRGSNTGELFF. The CDR3, as DNA: TGTGCCTGGTCTCGAGGGTCAAACACCGGGGAGCTGTTTTTT. The rearrangement joins TRBV30 to TRBJ2-2; tentatively, D is TRBD2 (5 bases). V was trimmed by 5 bases and J by 2 bases, leaving 12 bases between them. CDR3 size: 14 residues. Germline V gene data show CDR1 as GTSNPN and CDR2 as SVGIG (reference sequence).

Remarks on this clone: Other DNA sequences in this sample translate to the same CDR3. V gene TRBV5-1 combines with J gene TRBJ2-5; 12 nucleotides align to TRBD2. Losses at the gene ends were 4 bases for V and 5 bases for J; bases not matched to a gene: 6. Germline loops: CDR1 SGHRS, CDR2 YFSETQ. The length of the CDR3 is 15 residues. In nucleotides, the CDR3 is TGCGCCAGCAGCCTGACTAGCGGGAGTGGTGAGACCCAGTACTTC. Protein: CASSLTSGSGETQYF.

The rearrangement uses TRBV5-1 and TRBJ1-2; D uncertain. The CDR3 is 15 residues long. Trimming removed 0 bases from V and 2 bases from J, with 11 bases in between. Germline V CDR1 and CDR2: SGHRS, YFSETQ. Here the CDR3 DNA reads TGCGCCAGCAGCTTGGGGGGAAGCCACAACTATGGCTACACCTTC. Translation: CASSLGGSHNYGYTF.

This chain links TRBV18 with TRBJ2-2; weak D call: TRBD1 (5 bases). V lost 1 base, J lost 5 bases, and 11 bases lay in between. The CDR3 has 15 amino acids. Germline V gene data show CDR1 as KGHSH and CDR2 as LQKENI. Here the CDR3 reads CASSPQGLGTGELFF. The DNA for the CDR3 is TGTGCCAGCTCACCACAGGGGCTGGGGACCGGGGAGCTGTTTTTT.

The rearrangement links TRBV28 to TRBJ2-3; TRBD2 matches at 9 bases. V lost 3 bases and J lost 0; bases outside the gene matches: 4. Germline V gene sequence: CDR1 MDHEN, CDR2 SYDVKM. The CDR3 covers 16 residues. CDR3: CASSFVLAGSTDTQYF. Written as DNA, the CDR3 is TGTGCCAGCAGTTTCGTGCTAGCGGGGAGCACAGATACGCAGTATTTT.

The DNA for the CDR3 is TGTGCCAGCAGTGTCCGGTCCCGGACTAGCGGGAGTCTCTATGAGCAGTTCTTC. Protein: CASSVRSRTSGSLYEQFF. The chain couples TRBV25-1 to TRBJ2-1; 13 positions match TRBD2. The germline V gene has CDR1 MGHDK and CDR2 SYGVNS. V was pared by 4 bases and J by 8 bases, with 14 bases of the junction left unmatched. This CDR3 comprises 18 residues.

This clone occurred once. The rearrangement joins TRBV5-1 to TRBJ2-7; TRBD1 matches 11 bases. The V gene end was trimmed by 0 bases and the J gene end by 3 bases; junction bases not matched to a gene: 5. The CDR3 extends over 16 amino acids. Germline values: CDR1 SGHRS, CDR2 YFSETQ. The CDR3 protein is CASSLGMGQGVYEQYF. In DNA form, the CDR3 reads TGCGCCAGCAGCTTGGGTATGGGACAGGGGGTCTACGAGCAGTACTTC.

The CDR3 is CASSHDRGGEQYF. DNA for the CDR3: TGCGCCAGCAGCCACGACAGGGGAGGCGAGCAGTACTTC. V and J are TRBV4-3 and TRBJ2-7, with TRBD1 identical over 8 bases. CDR1 and CDR2 from the germline V gene are LGHNA and YSLEER. J was trimmed by 6 bases and V by 3 bases; bases with no gene match: 4. CDR3 length equals 13 residues.

The chain combines TRBV10-2 with TRBJ2-5, with TRBD2 matching over 11 bases. There are 15 residues in the CDR3. Trimming at V came to 4 bases and at J to 4 bases, leaving 5 bases not matched to a gene. Germline values: CDR1 WSHSY, CDR2 SAAADI. CDR3 in DNA: TGCGCCAGCAGTGGGCTAGCGGGAGGCGGAGAGACCCAGTACTTC. It encodes CASSGLAGGGETQYF.

A remark on this clone: The identical CDR3 is also encoded by other nucleotide sequences in the sample. The chain uses TRBV18 and TRBJ2-3; TRBD1 aligns across 9 bases. The CDR3 length is 13 residues. The germline V gene has CDR1 KGHSH and CDR2 LQKENI. V lost 5 bases, J lost 6 bases, and 3 bases stayed unmatched. The CDR3 DNA reads as TGTGCCAGCTCATCACAGGGGGCCGATACGCAGTATTTT. Translation: CASSSQGADTQYF. The full variable domain, its missing parts supplied by reference TRBV18 and TRBJ2-3, is NAGVMQNPRHLVRRRGQEARLRCSPMKGHSHVYWYRQLPEEGLKFMVYLQKENIIDESGMPKERFSAEFPKEGPSILRIQQVVRGDSAAYFCASSSQGADTQYFGPGTRLTVL.

The chain joins TRBV29-1 to TRBJ1-1; 9 bases align to TRBD1. V shed 7 bases, J shed 4 bases, and the junction held 7 bases outside the gene matches. Germline V lookup: CDR1 SQVTM, CDR2 ANQGSEA. This CDR3 is built from 13 residues. CDR3 residues: CSGGTGMGTEAFF. The CDR3 DNA reads TGCAGCGGTGGGACAGGGATGGGCACTGAAGCTTTCTTT. The entire variable domain, with the rest obtained from reference TRBV29-1 and TRBJ1-1, is as follows: SAVISQKPSRDICQRGTSLTIQCQVDSQVTMMFWYRQQPGQSLTLIATANQGSEATYESGFVIDKFPISRPNLTFSTLTVSNMSPEDSSIYLCSGGTGMGTEAFFGQGTRLTVV.

The chain couples TRBV4-3 to TRBJ2-5; 8 bases are a match to TRBD2. Germline V gives CDR1 LGHNA, CDR2 YSLEER. Losses at the gene ends were 6 bases for V and 5 bases for J; bases not matched to a gene: 5. The CDR3 runs 13 residues. The CDR3 region has the DNA TGCGCCAGCAGTCCCGGACTAGCTGAGACCCAGTACTTC. Translated: CASSPGLAETQYF.